This record looks at one T cell receptor beta chain sequence and its context. Its target is unknown. Relative to the germline gene, one junction end is altered; a read error may explain this. The sample belongs to a study of blood T cells in healthy people across ages. For the second PCR, which ran for roughly 6 to 12 cycles, a sample-barcoded 5' primer and a J-beta primer mix were used. TCRdb recomputed calls from the 5' RACE reads with MiXCR, one row per CDR3 protein. Among roughly 1,100,000 distinct CDR3 sequences listed, roughly a quarter were seen once. Findings and limits, study-wide: CMV status of donors was unknown, possibly confounding expanded clonotype changes. The recorded TCR beta diversity per million T cells decreased in a roughly linear manner with age.

Donor samples were obtained from healthy Caucasian individuals from Russia, aged about 6 to 95. The CDR3 is made up of 15 amino acids. CDR1 SQVTM and CDR2 ANQGSEA come from the germline V gene. These data were likewise used in another study, on T cells of mothers and their children. That report notes: About 2.8 million TCR beta reads per child versus over 8 million per mother.

This clonotype was sampled from a girl aged 2 to 10 in good health. The chain joins TRBV29-1 to TRBJ1-2; TRBD1 aligns across 11 bases. Material: blood. The CDR3 region is CSVDEGTGGNYGCTF. Written as DNA, the CDR3 is TGCAGCGTTGATGAAGGGACAGGGGGGAACTATGGCTGCACCTTC.